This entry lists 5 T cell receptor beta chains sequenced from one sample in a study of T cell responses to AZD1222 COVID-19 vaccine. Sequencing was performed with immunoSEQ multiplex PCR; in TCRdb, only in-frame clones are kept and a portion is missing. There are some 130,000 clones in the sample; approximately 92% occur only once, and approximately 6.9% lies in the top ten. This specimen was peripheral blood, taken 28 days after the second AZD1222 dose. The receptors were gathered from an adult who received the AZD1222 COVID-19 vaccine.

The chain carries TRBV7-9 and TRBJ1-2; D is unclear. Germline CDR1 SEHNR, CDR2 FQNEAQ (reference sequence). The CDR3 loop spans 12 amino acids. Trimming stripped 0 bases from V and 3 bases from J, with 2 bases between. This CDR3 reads CASSLADYGYTF. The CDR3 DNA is TGTGCCAGCAGCTTAGCAGACTATGGCTACACCTTC.

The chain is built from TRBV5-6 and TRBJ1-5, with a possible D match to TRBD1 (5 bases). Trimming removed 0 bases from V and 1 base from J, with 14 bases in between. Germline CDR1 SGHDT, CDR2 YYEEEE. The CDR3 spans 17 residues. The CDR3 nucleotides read TGTGCCAGCAGCTTGGGGCCTGAGCGGGGGAGCAATCAGCCCCAGCATTTT. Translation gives CASSLGPERGSNQPQHF.

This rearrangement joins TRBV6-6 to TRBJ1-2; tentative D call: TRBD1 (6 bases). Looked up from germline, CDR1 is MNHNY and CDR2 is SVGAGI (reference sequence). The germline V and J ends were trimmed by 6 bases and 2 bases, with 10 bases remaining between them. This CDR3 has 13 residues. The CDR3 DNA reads TGTGCCAGCAGCGGGGGCCGGAACTATGGCTACACCTTC. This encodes CASSGGRNYGYTF.

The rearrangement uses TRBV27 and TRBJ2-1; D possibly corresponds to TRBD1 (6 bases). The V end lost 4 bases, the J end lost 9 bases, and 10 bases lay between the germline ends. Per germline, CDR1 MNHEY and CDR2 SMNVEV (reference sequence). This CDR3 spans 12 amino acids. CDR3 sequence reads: CASSSGVGEQFF. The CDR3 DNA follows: TGTGCCAGCAGTTCAGGGGTCGGTGAGCAGTTCTTC.

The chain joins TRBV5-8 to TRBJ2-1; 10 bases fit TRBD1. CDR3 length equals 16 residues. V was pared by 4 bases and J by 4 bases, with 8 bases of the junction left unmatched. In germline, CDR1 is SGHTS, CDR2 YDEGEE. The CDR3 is CASSARTGGSYNEQFF. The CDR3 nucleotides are TGTGCCAGCAGCGCAAGGACAGGGGGTTCGTACAATGAGCAGTTCTTC.